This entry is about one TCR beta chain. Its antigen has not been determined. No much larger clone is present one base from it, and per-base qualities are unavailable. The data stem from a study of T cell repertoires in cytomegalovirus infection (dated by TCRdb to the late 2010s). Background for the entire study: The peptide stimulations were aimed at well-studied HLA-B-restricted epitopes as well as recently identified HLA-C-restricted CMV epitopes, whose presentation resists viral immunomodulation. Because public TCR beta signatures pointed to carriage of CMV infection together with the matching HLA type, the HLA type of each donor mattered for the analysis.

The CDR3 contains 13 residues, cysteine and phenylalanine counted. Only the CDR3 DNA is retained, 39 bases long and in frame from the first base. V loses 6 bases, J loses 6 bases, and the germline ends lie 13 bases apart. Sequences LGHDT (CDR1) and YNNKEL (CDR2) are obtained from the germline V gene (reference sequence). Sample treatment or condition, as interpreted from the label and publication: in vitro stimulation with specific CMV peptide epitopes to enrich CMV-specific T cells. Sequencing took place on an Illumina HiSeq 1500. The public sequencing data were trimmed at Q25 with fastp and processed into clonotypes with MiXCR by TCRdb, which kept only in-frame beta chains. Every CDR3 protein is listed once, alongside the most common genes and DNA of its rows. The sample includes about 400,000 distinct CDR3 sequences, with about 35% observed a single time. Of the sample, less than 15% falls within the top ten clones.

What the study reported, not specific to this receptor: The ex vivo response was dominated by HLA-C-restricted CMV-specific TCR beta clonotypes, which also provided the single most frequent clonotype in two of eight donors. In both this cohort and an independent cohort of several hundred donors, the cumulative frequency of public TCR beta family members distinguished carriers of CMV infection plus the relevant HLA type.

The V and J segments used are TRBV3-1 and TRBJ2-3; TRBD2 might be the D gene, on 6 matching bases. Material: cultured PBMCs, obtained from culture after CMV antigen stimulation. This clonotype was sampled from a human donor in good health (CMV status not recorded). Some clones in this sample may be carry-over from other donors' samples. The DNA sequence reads TGTGCCAGCAGGACGGGAGTTGGGGATACGCAGTATTTT. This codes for CASRTGVGDTQYF.